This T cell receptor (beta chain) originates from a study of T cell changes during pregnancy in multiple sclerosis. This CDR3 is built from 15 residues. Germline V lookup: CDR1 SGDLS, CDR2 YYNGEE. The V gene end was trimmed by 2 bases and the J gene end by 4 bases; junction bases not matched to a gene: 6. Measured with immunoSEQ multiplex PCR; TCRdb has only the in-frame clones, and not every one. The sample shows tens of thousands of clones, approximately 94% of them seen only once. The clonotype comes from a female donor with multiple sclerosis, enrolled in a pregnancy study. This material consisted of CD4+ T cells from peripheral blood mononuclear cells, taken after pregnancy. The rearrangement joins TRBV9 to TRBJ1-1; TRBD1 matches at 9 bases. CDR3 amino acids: CASSVVQGASTEAFF. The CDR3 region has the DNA TGTGCCAGCAGCGTGGTACAGGGGGCATCCACTGAAGCTTTCTTT.